The following is a T cell receptor (beta chain) sequence with its context. This clone's antigen is unknown. Qualities for individual bases were not recorded, and no much larger clone is one base off. The CDR3 regions of human TCRbeta chains were analyzed by immunosequencing. The published analysis was carried out like this. TCRs in the repertoires were matched against a reference library of SARS-CoV-2-specific TCRs that had been generated with the MIRA antigen-specificity platform. Breadth was defined as the fraction of unique TCRs that were SARS-CoV-2-associated. Depth was defined as the fraction of total T cells that were SARS-CoV-2-associated. Using the MIRA data, each spike-specific TCR was mapped to the spike region that the TCR reacts to and placed in a CD4 or CD8 class. Log10-transformed breadth and depth values were compared by one-way ANOVA with Sidak's multiple comparisons tests. Drawn from immuneACCESS, this table holds only the in-frame rearrangements with V and J called that TCRdb kept. Clones are partly lost; checked studies trace under half to an unresolved V gene and leave the rest unexplained. The V and J calls and clone size come from that table; D and trimming were worked out from the DNA. This sample is represented by about 73,000 clones; roughly 88% of them were singletons. Clones ranked in the top ten supply 15% to 20% of the sample.

This entry is derived from a study of T cell responses to AZD1222 COVID-19 vaccine (TCRdb year 2021). A note on the overall study: AZD1222 recipients whose second dose came at about 4 weeks and those whose second dose came at about 12 weeks were combined into one group, since spike-specific TCR depth and breadth did not differ between the two schedules. A total of 233 trial participants underwent TCR sequencing, of whom 200 to 220 had received two doses of AZD1222 and 26 had received two doses of the MenACWY control vaccine. Trial participants were enrolled into age subgroups of 18-55, 56-69 and 70-plus years, which contained 148, 28 and 57 TCR-sequenced participants, respectively.

Here is what the overall study found, with its caveats: After two AZD1222 doses, spike-specific TCR breadth and depth were significantly higher than at day 0 and than in MenACWY recipients. The 56-69-year group was small, and its depth increase did not reach significance, likely because of low power. The vaccine-associated CD4 TCRs covered the entire spike protein, and the dominant responses fell in regions 160-218 and 743-854. Only five to seven AZD1222 recipients were SARS-CoV-2 seropositive at baseline, limiting conclusions about previously exposed vaccinees. Most participants were white British and females outnumbered males, and the authors suggested that clonal diversity may have been underestimated. Because no samples from the day 14 peak response were available, repertoires could be characterized only after the peak T cell response. Reportedly, almost half of the unique spike-specific TCRs recognized epitopes lying outside the regions that are mutated in the B.1.351 and B.1.1.7 variants.

The time point label for this specimen denotes: baseline before first vaccination. Samples from vaccinated people were obtained from the UK trials COV001 and COV002, which included a single-blind randomized controlled phase 2/3 trial of AZD1222 (ChAdOx1 nCoV-19) in healthy adults. Trial participant PBMC samples were collected at day 0 and day 28 after the second dose for TCRbeta chain sequencing. Sequencing used peripheral blood, obtained on day 0 of AZD1222 vaccination. The origin of this receptor is an adult in good health.

The CDR3 region has the sequence CASSHRAGVTGANVLTF. The sequenced DNA: TGCGCCAGCAGCCACCGGGCGGGAGTCACTGGGGCCAACGTCCTGACTTTC. The chain uses TRBV4-1 and TRBJ2-6, with 7 central nucleotides matching TRBD2. The germline V gene yields MGHRA for CDR1 and YSYEKL for CDR2. V loses 3 bases at its end and J loses 2 bases; junction bases beyond the gene matches: 7. From its cysteine to its phenylalanine, the CDR3 spans 17 amino acids. Only the CDR3 region is kept as DNA, spanning 51 bases read in frame from base 1.